The 14 T cell receptor beta chains in this list originate from one sample, sequenced in a study of shared clonotypes between healthy human individuals. Using immunoSEQ multiplex PCR, the repertoire was profiled, and TCRdb retains in-frame clones only, with some absent. Of roughly 1,500,000 clones listed, 95% to 99% are singletons. The sequencing sample was made of naive CD4+ T cells sorted from blood. Stated subset: CD45RA+ positively selected. The source is a man under 40 in good health.

This chain links TRBV4-3 with TRBJ2-7; the D gene is possibly TRBD2 (6 bases). This CDR3 spans 15 amino acids. V shed 0 bases and J shed 2 bases, with 11 bases lying between them. In germline, CDR1 is LGHNA, CDR2 YSLEER. The CDR3 DNA sequence: TGCGCCAGCAGCCAAGATATGGCGGGGACCTACGAGCAGTACTTC. Its protein is CASSQDMAGTYEQYF.

With regard to this clone: The same CDR3 can be traced to other DNA sequences in this sample. V usage is TRBV5-1 and J usage is TRBJ2-1; 9 nucleotides line up with TRBD2. This CDR3 spans 15 amino acids. The ends lost 0 bases at V and 4 bases at J; junction bases unmatched: 2. Germline V gene sequence: CDR1 SGHRS, CDR2 YFSETQ. The CDR3 reads CASSLGLADYNEQFF. CDR3 nucleotide sequence: TGCGCCAGCAGCTTGGGACTAGCGGATTACAATGAGCAGTTCTTC.

This clone is a singleton in its sample. The chain is built from TRBV5-1 and TRBJ2-1; 9 positions agree with TRBD2. The germline CDR1 and CDR2 sequences are SGHRS and YFSETQ. The CDR3 is 16 residues long. J was trimmed by 2 bases and V by 2 bases; bases with no gene match: 5. CDR3 coding DNA: TGCGCCAGCAGCTTCGGGGTAGCGGGAGCCTACAATGAGCAGTTCTTC. Translated, it gives CASSFGVAGAYNEQFF.

The chain recombines TRBV30 with TRBJ2-2; D could derive from TRBD1 or TRBD2 (6 bases each). Trimming cost V 8 bases and J 0 bases, with 13 bases left between them. This CDR3 has 14 residues. Germline V lookup: CDR1 GTSNPN, CDR2 SVGIG (reference sequence). The CDR3 region has the DNA TGTGCCGGATGGGGGGCAGCGAACACCGGGGAGCTGTTTTTT. It codes for CAGWGAANTGELFF.

The rearrangement joins TRBV29-1 to TRBJ1-5; D is perhaps TRBD1 (5 bases). Per the germline V gene, CDR1 is SQVTM and CDR2 is ANQGSEA. The CDR3 runs to 13 residues. Trimming cost V 1 base and J 7 bases, with 11 bases left between them. The CDR3: CSVEGQRGQPQHF. CDR3 bases: TGCAGCGTTGAAGGACAGAGGGGCCAGCCCCAGCATTTT.

The chain recombines TRBV15 with TRBJ2-7; no clear D gene. Trimming pared 5 bases from V and 6 bases from J, leaving 11 bases between. This CDR3 contains 12 residues. Germline assignment: CDR1 LNHNV and CDR2 YYDKDF (reference sequence). CDR3 residues: CATSGVVPEQYF. The CDR3 DNA reads TGTGCCACCAGCGGGGTTGTCCCCGAGCAGTACTTC. The variable domain in full, with the rest retrieved from reference TRBV15 and TRBJ2-7, is DAMVIQNPRYQVTQFGKPVTLSCSQTLNHNVMYWYQQKSSQAPKLLFHYYDKDFNNEADTPDNFQSRRPNTSFCFLDIRSPGLGDTAMYLCATSGVVPEQYFGPGTRLTVT.

This clone appeared a single time. The rearrangement joins TRBV19 to TRBJ2-3; the match to TRBD2 covers 8 bases. The J segment lost 2 bases and the V segment lost 4 bases, leaving 8 bases of the junction unmatched. The CDR3 is made up of 16 amino acids. The germline gives CDR1 LNHDA, CDR2 SQIVND (reference sequence). CDR3 coding DNA: TGTGCCAGTAGTACGCCAGCGGGAGTGATCACAGATACGCAGTATTTT. Translated, it gives CASSTPAGVITDTQYF. Complete variable domain (other parts from reference TRBV19 and TRBJ2-3): DGGITQSPKYLFRKEGQNVTLSCEQNLNHDAMYWYRQDPGQGLRLIYYSQIVNDFQKGDIAEGYSVSREKKESFPLTVTSAQKNPTAFYLCASSTPAGVITDTQYFGPGTRLTVL.

The V and J genes are TRBV7-3 and TRBJ2-7, with D tentatively TRBD1 or TRBD2 (5 bases each). The CDR3 loop spans 14 amino acids. CDR1 is SGHTA, CDR2 FQGTGA, per germline. With 5 bases removed from V and 5 bases from J, the gap between germline ends came to 16 bases. CDR3 DNA sequence: TGTGCCAGCAGCCGGGGACCGGATTGGGACGAGCAGTACTTC. It translates to CASSRGPDWDEQYF.

The chain is built from TRBV6-4 and TRBJ1-2, with D possibly matching TRBD1 (5 bases). CDR1 and CDR2 from the germline V gene are MRHNA and SNTAGT. V dropped 3 bases and J dropped 2 bases, with 13 bases sitting between them. This CDR3 is 15 amino acids long. The CDR3: CASSERGDGNYGYTF. For the CDR3, the DNA is TGTGCCAGCAGTGAACGGGGCGATGGAAACTATGGCTACACCTTC.

This chain uses TRBV11-3 with TRBJ2-1, with 8 bases aligning to TRBD2. Trimming removed 1 base from V and 3 bases from J; junction bases left unmatched: 8. Germline lookup yields CDR1 SGHNT and CDR2 YENEEA. CDR3 size: 17 residues. The CDR3, as DNA: TGTGCCAGCAGCTTAGGTCTCGAGCGGGAGCTCTACAATGAGCAGTTCTTC. Amino acid sequence: CASSLGLERELYNEQFF.

This clone came up once. The V and J genes are TRBV11-3 and TRBJ2-5, with TRBD2 matching 9 bases. Germline V gene sequence: CDR1 SGHNT, CDR2 YENEEA. The V segment lost 1 base and the J segment 4 bases; nucleotides outside the gene matches: 7. This CDR3 spans 16 amino acids. The CDR3 nucleotides are TGTGCCAGCAGCTTAGTCCTAGCGGGATATGGAGAGACCCAGTACTTC. It translates to CASSLVLAGYGETQYF.

The V and J genes are TRBV5-3 and TRBJ1-3; possible D gene TRBD1, 5 bases. TRBV5-3 is sorted into the ORF group, with uncertain function. The CDR3 has 15 amino acids. Deletions cut 3 bases from V and 0 bases from J, with 10 bases between. The CDR3 sequence: CARSWDLGSGNTIYF. The CDR3, as DNA: TGTGCCAGAAGCTGGGACCTAGGCTCTGGAAACACCATATATTTT.

The chain combines TRBV14 with TRBJ2-5; 8 nucleotides match TRBD2. The J segment lost 4 bases and the V segment lost 1 base, leaving 8 bases of the junction unmatched. The length of the CDR3 is 16 residues. Germline values: CDR1 SGHDN, CDR2 FVKESK. The CDR3 DNA follows: TGTGCCAGCAGCCAAGTATATTCGCTAGCGGGAGAGACCCAGTACTTC. It encodes CASSQVYSLAGETQYF.

V is TRBV28 and J is TRBJ1-1; D not certain. Germline CDR1 MDHEN, CDR2 SYDVKM. V gave up 6 bases and J gave up 4 bases, with 12 bases separating them. CDR3 length: 13 amino acids. CDR3 DNA sequence: TGTGCCAGCAGACTCACCCAGCCCACTGAAGCTTTCTTT. It codes for CASRLTQPTEAFF.